This record covers a single T cell receptor (beta chain). Its target is unknown. Each CD8+ T cell subset was sorted in triplicate, 330,000 or so cells each. With UMI labels, 5' RACE was used to prepare the TRB cDNA libraries. Following a re-call of the 5' RACE reads, TCRdb has one entry per CDR3 protein and lacks DNA. The repertoire table contains some 22,000 distinct CDR3 sequences. CDR1 LGHNT and CDR2 FRNRAP come from the germline V gene. The CDR3 runs to 13 residues. This sample is part of a study of CXCR3-negative and CXCR3-positive naive CD8 T cells. Study results and caveats: Naive cells, whether CXCR3-negative or CXCR3-positive, had similar TRBV-TRBJ usage, while memory cells differed. Cryopreserved cells partially lost CXCR3 expression, and fresh PBMCs were used in most assays.

Sequenced sample: memory CD8+ T cells from blood. The rearrangement uses TRBV12-5 and TRBJ2-5. This sequence originates from a human donor in good health. Some clones in this sample may be carry-over from other donors' samples. CDR3 region: CASGQGYRETQYF.